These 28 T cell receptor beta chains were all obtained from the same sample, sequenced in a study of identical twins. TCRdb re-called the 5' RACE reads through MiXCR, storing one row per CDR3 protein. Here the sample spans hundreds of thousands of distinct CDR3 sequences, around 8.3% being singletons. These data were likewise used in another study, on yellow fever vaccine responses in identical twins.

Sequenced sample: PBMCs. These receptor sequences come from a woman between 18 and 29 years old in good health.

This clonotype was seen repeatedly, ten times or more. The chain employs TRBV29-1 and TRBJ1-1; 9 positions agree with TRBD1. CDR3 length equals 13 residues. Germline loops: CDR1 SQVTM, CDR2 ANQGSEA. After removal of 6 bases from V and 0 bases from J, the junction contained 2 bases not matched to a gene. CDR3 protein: CSVDRGMNTEAFF. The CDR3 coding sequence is TGCAGCGTGGACAGGGGTATGAACACTGAAGCTTTCTTT.

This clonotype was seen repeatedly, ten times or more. The CDR3 here is CASSSEGEKLFF. CDR3 sequence (DNA): TGTGCCAGCAGTTCCGAGGGGGAAAAACTGTTTTTT. The J gene is TRBJ1-4, the V gene TRBV12-3 or TRBV12-4; D possibly corresponds to TRBD1 (5 bases). Trimming shortened V by 4 bases and J by 8 bases, and 8 bases separated the two germline ends. CDR3 size: 12 residues.

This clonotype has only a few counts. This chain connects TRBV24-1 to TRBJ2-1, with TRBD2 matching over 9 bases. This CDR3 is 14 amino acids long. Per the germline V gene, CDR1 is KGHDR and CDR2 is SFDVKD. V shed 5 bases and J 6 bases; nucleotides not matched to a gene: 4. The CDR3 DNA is TGTGCCACCAGTGGGGTAGCGGGAGTCAATGAGCAGTTCTTC. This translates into CATSGVAGVNEQFF.

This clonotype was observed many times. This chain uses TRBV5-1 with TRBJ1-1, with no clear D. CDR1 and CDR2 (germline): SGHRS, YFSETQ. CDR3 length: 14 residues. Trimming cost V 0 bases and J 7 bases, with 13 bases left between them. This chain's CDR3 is CASSLEAGNVEAFF. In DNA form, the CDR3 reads TGCGCCAGCAGCTTGGAAGCCGGGAACGTTGAAGCTTTCTTT.

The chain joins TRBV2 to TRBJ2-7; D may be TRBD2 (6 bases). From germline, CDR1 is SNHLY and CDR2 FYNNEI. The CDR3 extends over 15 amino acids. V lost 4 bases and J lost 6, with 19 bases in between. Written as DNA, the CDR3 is TGTGCCAGCAGTGGGGAGGACTACGATTTTGGCGAGCAGTACTTC. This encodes CASSGEDYDFGEQYF.

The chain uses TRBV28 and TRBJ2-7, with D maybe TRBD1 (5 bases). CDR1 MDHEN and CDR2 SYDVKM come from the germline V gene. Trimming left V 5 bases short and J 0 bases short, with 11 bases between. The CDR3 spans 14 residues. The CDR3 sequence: CASSVQGSSYEQYF. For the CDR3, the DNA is TGTGCCAGCAGTGTCCAGGGCTCCTCCTACGAGCAGTACTTC.

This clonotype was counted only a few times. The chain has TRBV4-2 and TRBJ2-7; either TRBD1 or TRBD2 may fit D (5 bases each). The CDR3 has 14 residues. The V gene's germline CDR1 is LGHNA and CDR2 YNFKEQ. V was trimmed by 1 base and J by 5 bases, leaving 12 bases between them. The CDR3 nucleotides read TGTGCCAGCAGCCAAGTCCAAGGGACGGACGAGCAGTACTTC. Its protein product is CASSQVQGTDEQYF.

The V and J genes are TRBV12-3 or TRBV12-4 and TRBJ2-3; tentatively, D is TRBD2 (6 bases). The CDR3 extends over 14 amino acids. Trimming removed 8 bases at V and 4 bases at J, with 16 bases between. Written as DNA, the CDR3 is TGTGCCAGCCGAACAAGGAGGGTACCAGATACGCAGTATTTT. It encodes CASRTRRVPDTQYF.

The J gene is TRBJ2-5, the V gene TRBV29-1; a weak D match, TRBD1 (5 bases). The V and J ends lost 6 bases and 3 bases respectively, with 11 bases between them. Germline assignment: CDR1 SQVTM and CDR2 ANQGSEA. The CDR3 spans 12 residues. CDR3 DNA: TGCAGCGTCCGTCCAGGGAAAGAGACCCAGTACTTC. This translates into CSVRPGKETQYF. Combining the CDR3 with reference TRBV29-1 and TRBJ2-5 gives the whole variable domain SAVISQKPSRDICQRGTSLTIQCQVDSQVTMMFWYRQQPGQSLTLIATANQGSEATYESGFVIDKFPISRPNLTFSTLTVSNMSPEDSSIYLCSVRPGKETQYFGPGTRLLVL.

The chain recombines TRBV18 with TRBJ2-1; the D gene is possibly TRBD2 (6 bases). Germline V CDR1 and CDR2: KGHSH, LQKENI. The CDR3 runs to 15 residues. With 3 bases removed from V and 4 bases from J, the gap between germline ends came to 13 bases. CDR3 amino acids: CASSPRDRGYNEQFF. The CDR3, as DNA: TGTGCCAGCTCACCGCGGGACCGAGGTTACAATGAGCAGTTCTTC.

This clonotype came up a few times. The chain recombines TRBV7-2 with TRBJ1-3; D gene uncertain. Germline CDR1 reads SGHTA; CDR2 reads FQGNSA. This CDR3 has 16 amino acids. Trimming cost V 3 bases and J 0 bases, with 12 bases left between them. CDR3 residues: CASSFGPISSGNTIYF. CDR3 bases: TGTGCCAGCAGCTTCGGACCGATAAGCTCTGGAAACACCATATATTTT. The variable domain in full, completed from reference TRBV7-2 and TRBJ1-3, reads GAGVSQSPSNKVTEKGKDVELRCDPISGHTALYWYRQSLGQGLEFLIYFQGNSAPDKSGLPSDRFSAERTGGSVSTLTIQRTQQEDSAVYLCASSFGPISSGNTIYFGEGSWLTVV.

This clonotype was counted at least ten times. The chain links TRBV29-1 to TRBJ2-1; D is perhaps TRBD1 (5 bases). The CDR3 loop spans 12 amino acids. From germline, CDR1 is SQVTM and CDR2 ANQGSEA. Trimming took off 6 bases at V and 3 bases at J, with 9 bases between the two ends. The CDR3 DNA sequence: TGCAGCGTAGGACACGACTACAATGAGCAGTTCTTC. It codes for CSVGHDYNEQFF.

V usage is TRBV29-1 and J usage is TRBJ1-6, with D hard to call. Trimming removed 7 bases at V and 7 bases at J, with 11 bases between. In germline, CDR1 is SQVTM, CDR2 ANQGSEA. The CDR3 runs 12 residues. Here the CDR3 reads CSASDGNSPLHF. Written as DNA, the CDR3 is TGCAGCGCTTCGGACGGGAATTCACCCCTCCACTTT. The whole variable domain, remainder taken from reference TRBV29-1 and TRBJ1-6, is SAVISQKPSRDICQRGTSLTIQCQVDSQVTMMFWYRQQPGQSLTLIATANQGSEATYESGFVIDKFPISRPNLTFSTLTVSNMSPEDSSIYLCSASDGNSPLHFGNGTRLTVT.

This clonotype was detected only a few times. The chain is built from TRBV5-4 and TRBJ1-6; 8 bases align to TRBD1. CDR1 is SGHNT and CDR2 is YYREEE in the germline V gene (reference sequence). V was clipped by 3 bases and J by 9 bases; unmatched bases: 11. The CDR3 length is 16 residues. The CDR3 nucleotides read TGTGCCAGCAGCTCAGGACAGGGTGGCTCCGGTTCACCCCTCCACTTT. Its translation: CASSSGQGGSGSPLHF.

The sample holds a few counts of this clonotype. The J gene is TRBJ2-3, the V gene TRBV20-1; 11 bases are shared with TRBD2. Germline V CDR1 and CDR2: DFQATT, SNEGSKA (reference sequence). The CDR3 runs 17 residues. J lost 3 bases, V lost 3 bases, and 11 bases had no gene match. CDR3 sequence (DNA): TGCAGTGCTAGGTCCCTAGCTGTAGCGGGAGGGACAGATACGCAGTATTTT. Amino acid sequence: CSARSLAVAGGTDTQYF.

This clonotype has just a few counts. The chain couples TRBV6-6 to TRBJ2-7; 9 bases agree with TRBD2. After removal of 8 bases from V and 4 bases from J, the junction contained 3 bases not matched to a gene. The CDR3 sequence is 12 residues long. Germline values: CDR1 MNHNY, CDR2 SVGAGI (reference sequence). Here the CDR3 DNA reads TGTGCCAGCCTCAGCGGGGGGTACGAGCAGTACTTC. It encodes CASLSGGYEQYF.

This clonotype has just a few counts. Here the CDR3 reads CASSLQGDREETQYF. CDR3 nucleotides: TGTGCCAGCAGCCTACAGGGAGACAGGGAGGAGACCCAGTACTTC. This sequence joins TRBV7-9 and TRBJ2-5; 7 nucleotides align to TRBD1. The trim removed 5 bases at V and 5 bases at J, leaving 11 bases unmatched. The V gene's germline CDR1 is SEHNR and CDR2 FQNEAQ (reference sequence). This CDR3 is 15 amino acids long.

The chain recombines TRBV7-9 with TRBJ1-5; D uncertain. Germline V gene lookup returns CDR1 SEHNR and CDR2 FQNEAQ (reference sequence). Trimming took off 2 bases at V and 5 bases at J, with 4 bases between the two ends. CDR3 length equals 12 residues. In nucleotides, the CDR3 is TGTGCCAGCAGCTTACCTTATCAGCCCCAGCATTTT. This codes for CASSLPYQPQHF.

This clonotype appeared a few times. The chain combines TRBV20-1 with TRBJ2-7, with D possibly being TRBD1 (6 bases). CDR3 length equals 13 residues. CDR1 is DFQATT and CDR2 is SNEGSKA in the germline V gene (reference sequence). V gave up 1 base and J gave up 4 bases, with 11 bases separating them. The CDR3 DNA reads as TGCAGTGCTAGAGGGACAGTCGTATACGAGCAGTACTTC. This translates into CSARGTVVYEQYF.

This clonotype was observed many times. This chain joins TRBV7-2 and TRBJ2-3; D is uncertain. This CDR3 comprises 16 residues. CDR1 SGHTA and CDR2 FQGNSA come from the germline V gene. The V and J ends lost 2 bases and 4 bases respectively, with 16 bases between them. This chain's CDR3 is CASSLLGLGAADTQYF. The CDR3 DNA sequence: TGTGCCAGCAGCTTACTTGGGTTGGGTGCGGCAGATACGCAGTATTTT. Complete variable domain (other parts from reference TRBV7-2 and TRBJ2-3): GAGVSQSPSNKVTEKGKDVELRCDPISGHTALYWYRQSLGQGLEFLIYFQGNSAPDKSGLPSDRFSAERTGGSVSTLTIQRTQQEDSAVYLCASSLLGLGAADTQYFGPGTRLTVL.

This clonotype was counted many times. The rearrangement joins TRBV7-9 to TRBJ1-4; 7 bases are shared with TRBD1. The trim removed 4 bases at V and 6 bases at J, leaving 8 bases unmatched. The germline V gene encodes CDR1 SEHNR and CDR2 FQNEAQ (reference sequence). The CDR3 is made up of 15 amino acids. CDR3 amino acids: CASSSDRALYEKLFF. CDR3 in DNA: TGTGCCAGCAGCTCCGACAGGGCGCTCTATGAAAAACTGTTTTTT.

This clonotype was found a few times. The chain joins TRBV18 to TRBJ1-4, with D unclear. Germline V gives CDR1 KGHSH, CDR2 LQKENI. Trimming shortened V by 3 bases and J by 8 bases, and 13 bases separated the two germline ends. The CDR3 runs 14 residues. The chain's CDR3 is CASSPLVEAEKLFF. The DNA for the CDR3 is TGTGCCAGCTCACCTTTGGTGGAGGCGGAAAAACTGTTTTTT.

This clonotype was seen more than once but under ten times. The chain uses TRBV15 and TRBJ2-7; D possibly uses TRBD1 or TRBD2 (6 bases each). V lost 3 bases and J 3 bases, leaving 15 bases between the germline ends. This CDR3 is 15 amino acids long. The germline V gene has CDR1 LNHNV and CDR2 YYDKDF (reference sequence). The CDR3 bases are TGTGCCACCAGCAGGGCCGTGGAGGGGGGCTACGAGCAGTACTTC. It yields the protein CATSRAVEGGYEQYF. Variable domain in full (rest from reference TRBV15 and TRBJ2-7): DAMVIQNPRYQVTQFGKPVTLSCSQTLNHNVMYWYQQKSSQAPKLLFHYYDKDFNNEADTPDNFQSRRPNTSFCFLDIRSPGLGDTAMYLCATSRAVEGGYEQYFGPGTRLTVT.

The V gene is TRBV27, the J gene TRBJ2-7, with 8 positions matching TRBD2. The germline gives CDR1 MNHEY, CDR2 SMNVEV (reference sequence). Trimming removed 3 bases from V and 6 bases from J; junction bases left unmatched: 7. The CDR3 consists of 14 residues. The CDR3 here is CASSFRTSLFEQYF. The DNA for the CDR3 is TGTGCCAGCAGTTTCAGGACTAGCCTGTTCGAGCAGTACTTC.

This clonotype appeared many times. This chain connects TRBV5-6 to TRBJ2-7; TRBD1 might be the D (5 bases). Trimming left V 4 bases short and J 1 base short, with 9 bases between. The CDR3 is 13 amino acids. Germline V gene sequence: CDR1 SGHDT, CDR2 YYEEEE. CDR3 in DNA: TGTGCCAGCAGCATGGACATTTCCTACGAGCAGTACTTC. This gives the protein CASSMDISYEQYF.

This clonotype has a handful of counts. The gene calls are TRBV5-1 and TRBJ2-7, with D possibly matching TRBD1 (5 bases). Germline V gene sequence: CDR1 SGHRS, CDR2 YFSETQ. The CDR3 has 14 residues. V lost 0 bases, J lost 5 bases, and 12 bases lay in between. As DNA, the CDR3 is TGCGCCAGCAGCTTGGTTCCAGGGATGGACGAGCAGTACTTC. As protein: CASSLVPGMDEQYF. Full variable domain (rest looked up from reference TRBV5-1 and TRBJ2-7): KAGVTQTPRYLIKTRGQQVTLSCSPISGHRSVSWYQQTPGQGLQFLFEYFSETQRNKGNFPGRFSGRQFSNSRSEMNVSTLELGDSALYLCASSLVPGMDEQYFGPGTRLTVT.

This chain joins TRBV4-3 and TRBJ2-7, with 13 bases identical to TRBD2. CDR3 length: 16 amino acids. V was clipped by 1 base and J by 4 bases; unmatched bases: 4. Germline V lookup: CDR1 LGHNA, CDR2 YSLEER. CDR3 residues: CASSQAPGLAGYEQYF. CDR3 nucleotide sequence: TGCGCCAGCAGCCAAGCCCCGGGACTAGCGGGATACGAGCAGTACTTC.

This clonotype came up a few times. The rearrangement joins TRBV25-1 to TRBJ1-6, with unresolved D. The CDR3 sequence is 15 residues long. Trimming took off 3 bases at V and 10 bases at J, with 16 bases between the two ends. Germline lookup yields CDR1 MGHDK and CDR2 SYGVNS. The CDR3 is CASSDDRTTLSPLHF. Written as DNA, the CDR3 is TGTGCCAGCAGTGACGACCGGACGACCTTATCACCCCTCCACTTT.